This is a list of T cell receptor beta chains from one sample in a study of OX40 agonist ivuxolimab in advanced cancers. Measured with immunoSEQ multiplex PCR; TCRdb has only the in-frame clones, and not every one. In the table there are tens of thousands of clones, 82% of which are singletons. The specimen comprised CD4+ or CD8+ T cells sorted from blood, sampled in a trial of the OX40 agonist ivuxolimab. These receptors originate from an adult with an advanced solid tumor such as melanoma, head and neck, liver or kidney cancer. CDR3s include the opening cysteine and the closing phenylalanine or tryptophan. Fields, in order: CDR3 length, V gene, D gene, clone size, J gene, CDR3 DNA, CDR3 protein. The D gene is left open where the match is weak. Clone size appears in some rows only: once, few, many, or a class for an expanded clone.

cdr3_length: 15; v_call: TRBV11-2; d_call: TRBD1; clone_size: -; j_call: TRBJ1-1; cdr3_nt: TGTGCCAGCAGCTCGCTGACAGGGAGTAACACTGAAGCTTTCTTT; cdr3_aa: CASSSLTGSNTEAFF
cdr3_length: 15; v_call: TRBV7-2; d_call: TRBD1; clone_size: -; j_call: TRBJ1-3; cdr3_nt: TGTGCCAGCAGCCCGCAGGGGGCGGCTGGAAACACCATATATTTT; cdr3_aa: CASSPQGAAGNTIYF
cdr3_length: 16; v_call: TRBV9; d_call: TRBD2; clone_size: -; j_call: TRBJ2-5; cdr3_nt: TGTGCCAGCAGCTCGGGACTAGCGGGAGGTTGGGAGACCCAGTACTTC; cdr3_aa: CASSSGLAGGWETQYF
cdr3_length: 13; v_call: TRBV19; d_call: TRBD1; clone_size: -; j_call: TRBJ2-7; cdr3_nt: TGTGCCAGTAGTCGGGGACAGGGTTACGAGCAGTACTTC; cdr3_aa: CASSRGQGYEQYF
cdr3_length: 14; v_call: TRBV2; d_call: -; clone_size: -; j_call: TRBJ2-3; cdr3_nt: TGTGCCAGCAGTTCGGGCCTGGGGGCAGATACGCAGTATTTT; cdr3_aa: CASSSGLGADTQYF
cdr3_length: 14; v_call: TRBV6-5; d_call: TRBD1; clone_size: -; j_call: TRBJ2-1; cdr3_nt: TGTGCCAGCAGTAGGGACAGGGTGGGGGGTGAGCAGTTCTTC; cdr3_aa: CASSRDRVGGEQFF
cdr3_length: 19; v_call: TRBV19; d_call: -; clone_size: -; j_call: TRBJ1-4; cdr3_nt: TGTGCCAGTAGTATAAGCGACGGAAGAATTTTTGCAACTAATGAAAAACTGTTTTTT; cdr3_aa: CASSISDGRIFATNEKLFF
cdr3_length: 11; v_call: TRBV20-1; d_call: -; clone_size: few; j_call: TRBJ1-1; cdr3_nt: TGCAGTGCTAGTTGGGGCACTGAAGCTTTCTTT; cdr3_aa: CSASWGTEAFF
cdr3_length: 12; v_call: TRBV18; d_call: -; clone_size: once; j_call: TRBJ1-1; cdr3_nt: TGTGCCAGCTCACCAGGGAACACTGAAGCTTTCTTT; cdr3_aa: CASSPGNTEAFF
cdr3_length: 19; v_call: TRBV27; d_call: TRBD1; clone_size: -; j_call: TRBJ1-3; cdr3_nt: TGTGCCAGCAGTTTAATTGGGGGCTTTCAGGGGGCAGGTGGAAACACCATATATTTT; cdr3_aa: CASSLIGGFQGAGGNTIYF
cdr3_length: 17; v_call: TRBV19; d_call: TRBD1; clone_size: once; j_call: TRBJ2-7; cdr3_nt: TGTGCCAGTAACCGTGGGGTCGGACAGGGGAGTTCCTACGAGCAGTACTTC; cdr3_aa: CASNRGVGQGSSYEQYF
cdr3_length: 16; v_call: TRBV9; d_call: -; clone_size: once; j_call: TRBJ2-1; cdr3_nt: TGTGCCAGCAGCGTAGGGAATACGGGTTCCTACAATGAGCAGTTCTTC; cdr3_aa: CASSVGNTGSYNEQFF
cdr3_length: 16; v_call: TRBV7-2; d_call: TRBD2; clone_size: -; j_call: TRBJ2-7; cdr3_nt: TGTGCCAGCAGCCTGAAGTCTAGCGGGATTTCCTACGAGCAGTACTTC; cdr3_aa: CASSLKSSGISYEQYF